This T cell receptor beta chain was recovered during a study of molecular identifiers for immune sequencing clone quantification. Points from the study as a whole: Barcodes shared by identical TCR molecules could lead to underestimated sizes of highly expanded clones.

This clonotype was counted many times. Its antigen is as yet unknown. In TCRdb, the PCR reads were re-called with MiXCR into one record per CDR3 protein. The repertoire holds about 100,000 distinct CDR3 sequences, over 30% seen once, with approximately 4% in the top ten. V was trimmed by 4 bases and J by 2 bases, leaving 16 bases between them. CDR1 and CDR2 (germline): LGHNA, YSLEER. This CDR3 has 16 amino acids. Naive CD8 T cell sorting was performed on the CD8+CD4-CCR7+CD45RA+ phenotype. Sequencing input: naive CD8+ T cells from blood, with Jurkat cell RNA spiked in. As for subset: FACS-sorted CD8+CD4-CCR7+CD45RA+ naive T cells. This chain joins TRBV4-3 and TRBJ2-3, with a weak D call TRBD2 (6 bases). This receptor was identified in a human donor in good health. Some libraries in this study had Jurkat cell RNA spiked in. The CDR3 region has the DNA TGCGCCAGCAGCCGCTGGTCTGGCGGGACCACAGATACGCAGTATTTT. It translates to CASSRWSGGTTDTQYF.